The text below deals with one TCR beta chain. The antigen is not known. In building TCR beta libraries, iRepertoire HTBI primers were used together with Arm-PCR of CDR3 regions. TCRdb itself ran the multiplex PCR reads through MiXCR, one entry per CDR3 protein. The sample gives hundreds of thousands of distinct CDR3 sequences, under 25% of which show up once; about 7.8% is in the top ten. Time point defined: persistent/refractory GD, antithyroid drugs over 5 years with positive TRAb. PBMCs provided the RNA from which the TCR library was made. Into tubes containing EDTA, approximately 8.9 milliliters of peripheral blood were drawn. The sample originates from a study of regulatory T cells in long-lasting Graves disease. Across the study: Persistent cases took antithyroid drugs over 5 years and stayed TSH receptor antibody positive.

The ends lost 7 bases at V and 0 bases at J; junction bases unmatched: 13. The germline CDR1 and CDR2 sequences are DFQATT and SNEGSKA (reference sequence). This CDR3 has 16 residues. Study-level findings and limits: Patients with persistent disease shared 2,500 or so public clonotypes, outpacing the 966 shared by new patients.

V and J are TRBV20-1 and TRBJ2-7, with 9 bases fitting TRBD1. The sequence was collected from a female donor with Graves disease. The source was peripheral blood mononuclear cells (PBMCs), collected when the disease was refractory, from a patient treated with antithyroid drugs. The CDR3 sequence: CSVYRGPYQSSYEQYF. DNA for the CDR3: TGCAGTGTCTACAGGGGGCCATACCAAAGCTCCTACGAGCAGTACTTC.